This is a list of T cell receptor beta chains from one sample in a study of blood T cell repertoires in COVID-19. Clones were read by immunoSEQ multiplex PCR, and TCRdb kept only the in-frame ones, dropping some. The sample includes 350,000 to 400,000 clones, 90% seen only once; the top ten take 6.5% to 8%. Sequencing was done on a sample of peripheral blood. Source of these receptors: a man between 18 and 35 years old with active or convalescent COVID-19. CDR3s include the opening cysteine and the closing phenylalanine or tryptophan. The D gene is left open where the match is weak. Clone size is given for some rows only: seen once, a few or many times, or a class if the clone is expanded.

v_call	j_call	d_call	clone_size	cdr3_nt	cdr3_aa
TRBV4-3	TRBJ1-6	TRBD1	NA	TGCGCCAGCAGCCAAGAGCTCGGAACAGGGGGTAATTCACCCCTCCACTTT	CASSQELGTGGNSPLHF
TRBV28	TRBJ2-7	NA	NA	TGTGCCGCAAACCGTGCGGGTTACGAGCAGTACTTC	CAANRAGYEQYF
TRBV13	TRBJ2-1	NA	once	TGTGCCAGCAGCTCCCCCCTGACTAGGTATGAGCAGTTCTTC	CASSSPLTRYEQFF
TRBV5-6	TRBJ1-5	NA	NA	TGTGCCAGCAGCTTGCGGGGGTCGGGGAGTTTTCAGCCCCAGCATTTT	CASSLRGSGSFQPQHF
TRBV14	TRBJ1-6	TRBD1	once	TGTGCCAGCAGCGAACAGGGGGCGGTTAGGTCACCCCTCCACTTT	CASSEQGAVRSPLHF
TRBV15	TRBJ1-1	NA	NA	TGTGCCACCAGCAGAGGGGCCGACGGGGGGGAATTAAAAGCTTTCTTT	CATSRGADGGELKAFF
TRBV18	TRBJ2-1	TRBD1	NA	TGTGCCAGCTCACCACCTACAGGGGGGCACAATGAGCAGTTCTTC	CASSPPTGGHNEQFF
TRBV9	TRBJ2-5	TRBD2	NA	TGTGCCAGCAGCCCGCGGACTAGCGGGACGGGCGAGACCCAGTACTTC	CASSPRTSGTGETQYF
TRBV6-1	TRBJ2-1	TRBD1	NA	TGTGCCAGCAGTAAAGGGAACAGGGGGGCTTACAATGAGCAGTTCTTC	CASSKGNRGAYNEQFF
TRBV28	TRBJ1-6	TRBD1	NA	TGTGCCAGCAGATCACAGGGGGGTTCACCCCTCCACTTT	CASRSQGGSPLHF
TRBV5-6	TRBJ1-4	TRBD1	NA	TGTGCCAGCAGCTGGCGGGGGACAGGGGATGAAAAACTGTTTTTT	CASSWRGTGDEKLFF
TRBV7-2	TRBJ2-7	TRBD2	NA	TGTGCCAGCAGCTCAAAACTTAGCGGGGGACGCTCCTACGAGCAGTACTTC	CASSSKLSGGRSYEQYF
TRBV27	TRBJ2-7	NA	few	TGTGCCAGCGGGGGCAGTGTCTACGAGCAGTACTTC	CASGGSVYEQYF
TRBV20-1	TRBJ2-7	NA	NA	TGCAGTGTCAGGCCCTCCTACGAGCAGTACTTC	CSVRPSYEQYF
TRBV7-2	TRBJ2-5	TRBD2	NA	TGTGCCAGCAGCTTAGGGGGCGGGGGGGCCCGACAGACCCAGTACTTC	CASSLGGGGARQTQYF
TRBV27	TRBJ1-2	NA	NA	TGTGCCAGCAGTTTGGGGCGACAAGGATGGGGCTACACCTTC	CASSLGRQGWGYTF
TRBV4-1	TRBJ1-2	NA	NA	TGCGCCAGCAGCCAGCCACACCGGGACAATGGCTACACCTTC	CASSQPHRDNGYTF
TRBV6-5	TRBJ1-1	NA	NA	TGTGCCAGCAGTTATAAGGGGATCGAAGCTTTCTTT	CASSYKGIEAFF
TRBV6-1	TRBJ1-6	TRBD1	NA	TGTGCCAGCAGTGAAGTAGGGGGCGTGTCACCCCTCCACTTT	CASSEVGGVSPLHF
TRBV15	TRBJ2-2	NA	NA	TGTGCCACCTCTTCCGGCGGGACGAACACCGGGGAGCTGTTTTTT	CATSSGGTNTGELFF
TRBV19	TRBJ1-5	TRBD1	NA	TGTGCCAGTAGGCCCGCCCGACAGGGGGCCCGACAGCCCCAGCATTTT	CASRPARQGARQPQHF
TRBV7-8	TRBJ2-1	NA	NA	TGTGCCAGCAGCTTAGTCGCTAGCCGAGGAAATGAGCAGTTCTTC	CASSLVASRGNEQFF
TRBV6-4	TRBJ1-1	NA	NA	TGTGCCAGCAGTGACCGGGGGGGCACTGAAGCTTTCTTT	CASSDRGGTEAFF
TRBV5-8	TRBJ1-2	NA	NA	TGTGCCAGCAGCTTTAGGGGGAGTGGCAACTATGGCTACACCTTC	CASSFRGSGNYGYTF
TRBV5-6	TRBJ2-3	TRBD1	NA	TGTGCCAGCAGCTTGTACGGGACAGGGGGCACAGATACGCAGTATTTT	CASSLYGTGGTDTQYF
TRBV6-5	TRBJ2-4	NA	NA	TGTGCCAGCAGTTACGAGCCCAAAAACATTCAGTACTTC	CASSYEPKNIQYF
TRBV2	TRBJ2-1	TRBD2	NA	TGTGCCAGCAGTGGGTGGCGGGAGGTGCATGAGCAGTTCTTC	CASSGWREVHEQFF
TRBV5-4	TRBJ2-7	TRBD2	NA	TGTGCCAGCGCTAGCGGGAGGGACTACGAGCAGTACTTC	CASASGRDYEQYF
TRBV7-2	TRBJ1-2	NA	NA	TGTGCCAGCAGACCCCAGGGAAAGGTTCATAACTATGGCTACACCTTC	CASRPQGKVHNYGYTF
TRBV5-7	TRBJ1-3	NA	NA	TGTGCCAGCAGCTTGTGTCCGGGGGGTAGAACTGGAAACACCATATATTTT	CASSLCPGGRTGNTIYF
TRBV7-9	TRBJ2-1	NA	few	TGTGCCAGCAGCTTACTTAGTTCCAATGAGCAGTTCTTC	CASSLLSSNEQFF
TRBV9	TRBJ1-3	TRBD1	NA	TGTGCCAGCAGCCGGACAGGGGGAGGAAACACCATATATTTT	CASSRTGGGNTIYF
TRBV18	TRBJ2-2	TRBD1	once	TGTGCCAGCTCACCTGACGGGACAGCGAGACCTGGGACCGGGGAGCTGTTTTTT	CASSPDGTARPGTGELFF
TRBV6-2/TRBV6-3	TRBJ1-1	NA	NA	TGTGCCAGCAGCACGGTTTTTAACACTGAAGCTTTCTTT	CASSTVFNTEAFF
TRBV3-1/TRBV3-2	TRBJ2-7	NA	NA	TGTGCCAGCAGCCGGGCTCACGCAACCTACGAGCAGTACTTC	CASSRAHATYEQYF
TRBV29-1	TRBJ1-4	NA	NA	TGCAGCGTTGAACCCCCAGGGGCAACTAATGAAAAACTGTTTTTT	CSVEPPGATNEKLFF
TRBV9	TRBJ1-5	NA	NA	TGTGCCAGCAGCGTAGGCTTACAGGAAAATCAGCCCCAGCATTTT	CASSVGLQENQPQHF
TRBV5-6	TRBJ1-1	NA	NA	TGTGCCAGCAGCTTTACTACAGGGTTAAACACTGAAGCTTTCTTT	CASSFTTGLNTEAFF
TRBV29-1	TRBJ2-3	NA	few	TGCAGCGTTGAGTCGGGTCCGGGGATTAGCACAGATACGCAGTATTTT	CSVESGPGISTDTQYF
TRBV13	TRBJ1-3	NA	NA	TGTGCCAGCAGCTTATTACAGTCATCTGGAAACACCATATATTTT	CASSLLQSSGNTIYF
TRBV19	TRBJ1-5	TRBD1	NA	TGTGCCAGTAGTAGAGACAGGGCAGGTCAGCCCCAGCATTTT	CASSRDRAGQPQHF
TRBV7-2	TRBJ2-6	NA	NA	TGTGCCAGCAGCCCCCGAGGCGGGTCAGGGGCCAACGTCCTGACTTTC	CASSPRGGSGANVLTF
TRBV5-4	TRBJ2-3	NA	NA	TGTGCCAGCAGCCCGGGACTCGGCACAGATACGCAGTATTTT	CASSPGLGTDTQYF